The present entry profiles one T cell receptor beta chain with its context. The entry originates in a study of blood T cell repertoires in COVID-19. Trimming took 5 bases from V and 5 from J; bases not matched to a gene: 6. The CDR3 has 15 residues. Germline V gene sequence: CDR1 SGHVS, CDR2 FNYEAQ. Measured with immunoSEQ multiplex PCR; TCRdb has only the in-frame clones, and not every one. The sample shows about 440,000 clones, around 89% of them seen only once. J is TRBJ2-2 and V is TRBV7-6, with 9 positions matching TRBD1. This clonotype was sampled from a woman aged 25 to 39 with acute or convalescent COVID-19. The sequenced sample consisted of peripheral blood. CDR3 DNA sequence: TGTGCCAGCAGCCAGAGGACAGGGGAGACCGGGGAGCTGTTTTTT. Residues: CASSQRTGETGELFF.